One sample yielded the 5 T cell receptor beta chains listed below, sequenced in a study of blood T cell repertoires in COVID-19. Produced via immunoSEQ multiplex PCR; TCRdb's table is partial and in-frame only. The data show under 350,000 clones, roughly nine tenths seen once. Sequencing was performed on PBMCs or T cells enriched from blood (not recorded which). The receptors here all came from a man between 60 and 75 years old who had recovered from COVID-19.

This clone was observed a single time. The chain has TRBV7-2 and TRBJ2-5; 12 nucleotides agree with TRBD2. V dropped 5 bases and J dropped 4; count of bases not matched to a gene: 8. The CDR3 length is 16 residues. The germline gives CDR1 SGHTA, CDR2 FQGNSA. Here the CDR3 reads CASSLLTSGRGETQYF. The CDR3 DNA follows: TGTGCCAGCAGCCTACTGACTAGCGGGAGAGGAGAGACCCAGTACTTC.

The chain couples TRBV11-1 to TRBJ2-5, with a tentative D call TRBD1 (6 bases). This CDR3 is 14 amino acids long. V lost 4 bases, J lost 7 bases, and 16 bases lay in between. The germline V gene encodes CDR1 SGHAT and CDR2 FQDESV (reference sequence). CDR3 in DNA: TGTGCCAGCAGCTCGGGGCAGGGGTTAGGGACCCAGTACTTC. Protein sequence: CASSSGQGLGTQYF.

Only a few counts were recorded for this clone. This rearrangement joins TRBV9 to TRBJ2-3, with unresolved D. Per the germline V gene, CDR1 is SGDLS and CDR2 is YYNGEE. This CDR3 is 13 amino acids long. The V and J ends lost 2 bases and 3 bases respectively, with 7 bases between them. CDR3 sequence reads: CASSVAITDTQYF. The CDR3 DNA sequence: TGTGCCAGCAGCGTCGCTATAACAGATACGCAGTATTTT.

The chain recombines TRBV5-5 with TRBJ2-2, with TRBD1 identical over 8 bases. CDR1 is SGHKS and CDR2 is YYEKEE in the germline V gene (reference sequence). This CDR3 is built from 16 residues. V gave up 4 bases and J gave up 5 bases; unmatched junction bases: 10. CDR3 in amino acids: CASSRRQGRSTGELFF. CDR3 coding DNA: TGTGCCAGCAGCAGGAGACAGGGGAGGTCAACCGGGGAGCTGTTTTTT.

This rearrangement joins TRBV5-1 to TRBJ2-3; no clear D. CDR1 is SGHRS, CDR2 YFSETQ, per germline. CDR3 length: 15 residues. V lost 4 bases and J lost 2, with 14 bases in between. CDR3 sequence (DNA): TGCGCCAGCAGCGTTGGCCCGGAGAACACAGATACGCAGTATTTT. Its translation: CASSVGPENTDTQYF.